A selection of T cell receptor beta chains follows, all from one sample in a study of cytomegalovirus exposure and HLA in healthy donors. The repertoire was sequenced with immunoSEQ multiplex PCR; TCRdb's copy has only in-frame clones and lacks some. The sample lists about 170,000 clones, 70% to 85% seen once, with approximately 1.5% in the top ten. Material: PBMCs. These receptor sequences come from a woman aged 25 to 39 in good health and CMV-seropositive. The CDR3 runs from the conserved cysteine through the conserved F or W. Fields, in order: CDR3 protein, D gene, J gene, V gene, CDR3 length. The D gene is left open where the match is weak.

CDR3 protein: CSVVVVARSDNEQFF; D gene: .; J gene: TRBJ2-1; V gene: TRBV29-1; CDR3 length: 15
CDR3 protein: CASSQGAEGADPPGANVLTF; D gene: .; J gene: TRBJ2-6; V gene: TRBV4-3; CDR3 length: 20
CDR3 protein: CASSQDRTGGLQETQYF; D gene: TRBD2; J gene: TRBJ2-5; V gene: TRBV4-3; CDR3 length: 17
CDR3 protein: CASSFFGDYDYNEQFF; D gene: TRBD2; J gene: TRBJ2-1; V gene: TRBV27; CDR3 length: 16
CDR3 protein: CASSQAGGGAYEQYF; D gene: TRBD2; J gene: TRBJ2-7; V gene: TRBV5-4; CDR3 length: 15
CDR3 protein: CASSQSGGYEQYF; D gene: TRBD2; J gene: TRBJ2-7; V gene: TRBV11-2; CDR3 length: 13
CDR3 protein: CASSPPAGGETQYF; D gene: TRBD2; J gene: TRBJ2-5; V gene: TRBV6-4; CDR3 length: 14
CDR3 protein: CASSIARGSYEQYF; D gene: .; J gene: TRBJ2-7; V gene: TRBV19; CDR3 length: 14
CDR3 protein: CASSLTLAGAAETQYF; D gene: TRBD2; J gene: TRBJ2-5; V gene: TRBV27; CDR3 length: 16
CDR3 protein: CASSRARTSVMGTDTQYF; D gene: TRBD2; J gene: TRBJ2-3; V gene: TRBV7-2; CDR3 length: 18
CDR3 protein: CASSPRTSGNTLQETQYF; D gene: TRBD2; J gene: TRBJ2-5; V gene: TRBV10-1; CDR3 length: 18